The 22 T cell receptor beta chains below come from one sample, sequenced in a study of early T cells in non-severe SARS-CoV-2 infection. TCRdb re-derived calls from the 5' RACE reads in MiXCR, one entry per CDR3 protein. The sample consists of approximately 97,000 distinct CDR3 sequences, about 10% of them appearing once. The sample in question was whole blood, obtained at baseline. The receptors derive from an adult who was a healthcare worker with PCR-confirmed SARS-CoV-2 infection or an uninfected control (not recorded which).

V is TRBV10-2 and J is TRBJ2-1; a possible D gene is TRBD2 (5 bases). This CDR3 is 15 amino acids long. V lost 5 bases and J lost 5, with 16 bases in between. Germline CDR1 is WSHSY and CDR2 is SAAADI. The CDR3 coding sequence is TGCGCCAGCAGTCTCAGCGGTCCCCTTCACAATGAGCAGTTCTTC. This encodes CASSLSGPLHNEQFF.

This clonotype has a handful of counts. The chain has TRBV5-1 and TRBJ2-3; TRBD2 is a possible D gene (5 bases). The CDR3 totals 16 residues. Germline V gives CDR1 SGHRS, CDR2 YFSETQ. Trimming took 0 bases from V and 2 from J, leaving 13 bases between them. CDR3 residues: CASSLASGGYTDTQYF. The CDR3 DNA is TGCGCCAGCAGCTTGGCCAGCGGCGGTTACACAGATACGCAGTATTTT.

This clonotype showed up just a few times. The genes are TRBV10-3 and TRBJ2-1; D is unclear. The CDR3 has 11 amino acids. Trimming cost V 4 bases and J 5 bases, with 3 bases left between them. Looked up from germline, CDR1 is ENHRY and CDR2 is SYGVKD. This CDR3 reads CAISADNEQFF. The CDR3 DNA is TGTGCCATCAGTGCAGACAATGAGCAGTTCTTC.

This clonotype was counted only a few times. The rearrangement joins TRBV20-1 to TRBJ2-1, with TRBD2 matching over 9 bases. This CDR3 is built from 15 residues. V lost 1 base and J lost 9; bases outside the gene matches: 10. CDR1 and CDR2 from the germline V gene are DFQATT and SNEGSKA (reference sequence). The DNA of the CDR3 is TGCAGTGCTAGAGCCGGGACTAGCTTTATCCGTGAGCAGTTCTTC. It is translated as CSARAGTSFIREQFF.

In regard to this clonotype: The junction and the germline gene differ at one end; a read error may be behind it. The chain couples TRBV2 to TRBJ1-1, with D unclear. This CDR3 contains 13 residues. Germline CDR1 is SNHLY and CDR2 is FYNNEI. CDR3 sequence: CVSMAEGGTEAFF. The CDR3 DNA reads TGTGTCAGCATGGCGGAGGGTGGTACTGAAGCTTTCTTT.

This clonotype was recorded a few times. The V and J genes are TRBV19 and TRBJ2-7, with 14 bases aligning to TRBD2. With 6 bases clipped from V and 5 bases from J, the junction kept 0 bases outside the gene matches. The CDR3 has 13 residues. Germline CDR1 LNHDA, CDR2 SQIVND (reference sequence). The chain's CDR3 is CASRTSGRDEQYF. The DNA of the CDR3 is TGTGCCAGTAGGACTAGCGGGAGGGACGAGCAGTACTTC.

The chain uses TRBV28 and TRBJ2-3; 8 bases line up with TRBD1. Germline trimming cut 11 bases from V and 0 bases from J; bases unmatched to any gene: 10. The CDR3 is made up of 15 amino acids. In germline, CDR1 is MDHEN, CDR2 SYDVKM. CDR3 DNA sequence: TGTGCCGGAAAATCAGGGGGCGATAGCACAGATACGCAGTATTTT. The encoded protein is CAGKSGGDSTDTQYF. Using reference TRBV28 and TRBJ2-3 for the parts outside the CDR3, the full variable domain is DVKVTQSSRYLVKRTGEKVFLECVQDMDHENMFWYRQDPGLGLRLIYFSYDVKMKEKGDIPEGYSVSREKKERFSLILESASTNQTSMYLCAGKSGGDSTDTQYFGPGTRLTVL.

This clonotype appeared many times. The chain uses TRBV7-9 and TRBJ1-2; D is ambiguous. This CDR3 is built from 13 residues. With 2 bases removed from V and 0 bases from J, the gap between germline ends came to 4 bases. Germline CDR1 and CDR2: SEHNR and FQNEAQ (reference sequence). DNA for the CDR3: TGTGCCAGCAGCTTAATAACTAACTATGGCTACACCTTC. This gives the protein CASSLITNYGYTF.

The chain combines TRBV9 with TRBJ2-3; 7 positions agree with TRBD2. With V trimmed by 2 bases and J by 5 bases, 8 bases remained unmatched. Looked up from germline, CDR1 is SGDLS and CDR2 is YYNGEE. This CDR3 region has 15 residues. The CDR3 DNA reads as TGTGCCAGCAGCGTGGTAGCGGGTTCTCGAGATACGCAGTATTTT. Protein: CASSVVAGSRDTQYF.

The gene calls are TRBV6-1 and TRBJ2-7; tentative D call: TRBD1 (6 bases). Germline V gene lookup returns CDR1 MNHNS and CDR2 SASEGT. The CDR3 contains 13 residues. The germline V and J ends were trimmed by 7 bases and 6 bases, with 16 bases remaining between them. This chain's CDR3 is CASIGQTWSEQYF. CDR3 coding DNA: TGTGCCAGCATAGGACAGACCTGGAGCGAGCAGTACTTC.

The V and J genes are TRBV20-1 and TRBJ1-2, with TRBD1 as a possible D gene (5 bases). The CDR3 spans 15 residues. Deletions cut 0 bases from V and 2 bases from J, with 13 bases between. Germline CDR1 DFQATT, CDR2 SNEGSKA (reference sequence). The CDR3 loop is CSARDRGRVNYGYTF. CDR3 nucleotides: TGCAGTGCTAGAGATCGAGGCAGGGTGAACTATGGCTACACCTTC.

This clonotype was counted a few times. The chain couples TRBV29-1 to TRBJ2-4; TRBD2 aligns across 7 bases. Trimming at V came to 7 bases and at J to 9 bases, leaving 6 bases not matched to a gene. The CDR3 has 11 residues. Germline-derived CDR1 and CDR2 are SQVTM and ANQGSEA. The CDR3 DNA reads as TGCAGCGGGGGGGGAAGTGGCATTCAGTACTTC. Its translation: CSGGGSGIQYF.

The chain recombines TRBV27 with TRBJ2-1; D remains unclear. Germline V gives CDR1 MNHEY, CDR2 SMNVEV (reference sequence). The CDR3 runs 12 residues. V dropped 5 bases and J dropped 5 bases, with 7 bases sitting between them. The CDR3 region is CASSAEDNEQFF. CDR3 DNA: TGTGCCAGCAGTGCGGAAGACAATGAGCAGTTCTTC.

By proportion, this clonotype is medium-sized. The V gene is TRBV12-3 or TRBV12-4, the J gene TRBJ1-5; D is possibly TRBD1 (6 bases). This CDR3 has 14 residues. V was cut by 6 bases and J by 9 bases, with 18 bases left in between. CDR3 loop: CASSGDTSSGPQHF. The DNA for the CDR3 is TGTGCCAGCAGCGGGGACACCTCGTCAGGGCCCCAGCATTTT.

There are a few counts of this clonotype. The chain joins TRBV29-1 to TRBJ2-7; D unresolved. The V and J ends lost 7 bases and 0 bases respectively, with 1 base between them. CDR1 is SQVTM and CDR2 is ANQGSEA in the germline V gene. This CDR3 has 9 residues. The DNA of the CDR3 is TGCAGCGACTCCTACGAGCAGTACTTC. Its protein is CSDSYEQYF.

The chain recombines TRBV9 with TRBJ1-3; the D is unclear. Germline CDR1 and CDR2: SGDLS and YYNGEE. V lost 4 bases and J lost 7, with 12 bases in between. CDR3 length equals 13 residues. Written as DNA, the CDR3 is TGTGCCAGCAGCCCCTCGGTGAAGAACACCATATATTTT. The encoded protein is CASSPSVKNTIYF.

The chain carries TRBV5-5 and TRBJ1-1; D is unclear. The CDR3 length is 20 residues. V was shortened by 0 bases and J by 0 bases, with 24 bases between the two germline ends. CDR1 and CDR2 from the germline V gene are SGHKS and YYEKEE (reference sequence). The CDR3 nucleotides are TGTGCCAGCAGCTTGGTGGGCGAGATGGCGGCTTCCCCAATGAACACTGAAGCTTTCTTT. Translation: CASSLVGEMAASPMNTEAFF.

This clonotype was recorded a few times. V and J are TRBV7-9 and TRBJ2-6; 8 bases match TRBD1. Per germline, CDR1 SEHNR and CDR2 FQNEAQ (reference sequence). The CDR3 is 15 residues long. Germline trimming cut 3 bases from V and 4 bases from J; bases unmatched to any gene: 2. The CDR3 spells CASSFQGAGANVLTF. Written as DNA, the CDR3 is TGTGCCAGCAGCTTTCAGGGGGCCGGGGCCAACGTCCTGACTTTC.

This chain links TRBV12-3 or TRBV12-4 with TRBJ1-1, with a weak D call TRBD1 (6 bases). The ends were cut back, 5 bases at V and 3 bases at J, with 13 bases in the middle. CDR3 length: 14 amino acids. The CDR3 sequence: CASSPSGGHTEAFF. DNA for the CDR3: TGTGCCAGCAGTCCTTCCGGGGGGCACACTGAAGCTTTCTTT.

This clonotype appeared a few times. The CDR3 loop is CASSKDPQSDTQYF. In DNA, the CDR3 is TGTGCCAGTAGCAAGGACCCGCAGTCAGATACGCAGTATTTT. This sequence joins TRBV19 and TRBJ2-3; unclear D gene. Germline values: CDR1 LNHDA, CDR2 SQIVND (reference sequence). This CDR3 is 14 amino acids long. V was pared by 6 bases and J by 4 bases, with 14 bases between.

This clonotype was counted only a few times. The rearrangement joins TRBV24-1 to TRBJ2-1, with 7 bases lining up with TRBD2. V trimming: 1 base; J trimming: 9 bases; junction bases outside the gene matches: 11. Germline lookup yields CDR1 KGHDR and CDR2 SFDVKD. The CDR3 is made up of 16 amino acids. Here the CDR3 reads CATSDFVGGSVGEQFF. DNA of the CDR3: TGTGCCACCAGTGATTTCGTCGGCGGGAGTGTGGGTGAGCAGTTCTTC.

This clonotype was seen more than once but under ten times. The chain links TRBV7-2 to TRBJ2-3; D is perhaps TRBD1 or TRBD2 (5 bases each). CDR1 is SGHTA, CDR2 FQGNSA, per germline. The CDR3 is made up of 15 amino acids. Trimming pared 6 bases from V and 0 bases from J, leaving 13 bases between. The CDR3 protein is CASRTWGGSTDTQYF. Here the CDR3 DNA reads TGTGCCAGCAGAACGTGGGGCGGGAGCACAGATACGCAGTATTTT.